This entry lists 25 T cell receptor beta chains sequenced from one sample in a study of blood T cell repertoires in COVID-19. Sequencing used immunoSEQ multiplex PCR; TCRdb keeps in-frame clones, though not all of them. The sample lists 250,000 to 300,000 clones, 70% to 90% occurring once. Sequenced sample: PBMCs or T cells enriched from blood (not recorded which). These receptors originate from a woman in her sixties in a cohort exposed to, infected with or recovered from COVID-19 (not recorded which).

This chain uses TRBV3-1 (or the pseudogene TRBV3-2) with TRBJ2-1, with D possibly being TRBD1 (6 bases). Per the germline V gene, CDR1 is LGHDT and CDR2 is YNNKEL (reference sequence). The CDR3 is made up of 13 amino acids. V lost 0 bases to trimming and J lost 13 bases, with 13 bases between them. DNA of the CDR3: TGTGCCAGCAGCCAAGAACGTCGACAGGCTCAGTTCTTC. This sequence encodes CASSQERRQAQFF.

This clone was counted a few times. The chain recombines TRBV6-2 or TRBV6-3 with TRBJ1-2; 9 bases agree with TRBD1. This CDR3 contains 16 residues. V was pared by 5 bases and J by 6 bases, with 13 bases of the junction left unmatched. Germline values: CDR1 MNHEY, CDR2 SVGEGT. The CDR3 DNA is TGTGCCAGCAGTAACCCCGGGACAGGGAAAAGCAATGGCTACACCTTC. Translated, it gives CASSNPGTGKSNGYTF.

The V and J genes are TRBV5-6 and TRBJ2-7; a weak D match, TRBD2 (5 bases). Trimming removed 2 bases at V and 7 bases at J, with 13 bases between. Germline V gene lookup returns CDR1 SGHDT and CDR2 YYEEEE. CDR3 length: 13 residues. This CDR3 is CASSFSSSGEQYF. DNA of the CDR3: TGTGCCAGCAGCTTTTCTTCATCGGGGGAGCAGTACTTC.

J is TRBJ1-1 and V is TRBV11-3, with a possible D match to TRBD1 (5 bases). Trimming took 2 bases from V and 1 from J, leaving 5 bases between them. This CDR3 contains 13 residues. Germline-derived CDR1 and CDR2 are SGHNT and YENEEA. The CDR3 protein is CASSLTGNTEAFF. In nucleotides, the CDR3 is TGTGCCAGCAGCTTAACAGGGAACACTGAAGCTTTCTTT.

V and J are TRBV29-1 and TRBJ1-1; perhaps TRBD1 as D (6 bases). Trimming removed 4 bases from V and 2 bases from J, with 11 bases in between. This CDR3 region has 13 residues. Germline V gene lookup returns CDR1 SQVTM and CDR2 ANQGSEA. The CDR3 loop is CSVALGGNTEAFF. In DNA form, the CDR3 reads TGCAGCGTTGCCCTAGGGGGTAACACTGAAGCTTTCTTT.

The V gene is TRBV13, the J gene TRBJ2-5; no reliable D call. Germline CDR1 PRHDT, CDR2 FYEKMQ (reference sequence). With 0 bases removed from V and 4 bases from J, the gap between germline ends came to 15 bases. The CDR3 length is 16 residues. CDR3 nucleotides: TGTGCCAGCAGCTTAGGCCGTGGAGTAGGCCTAGAGACCCAGTACTTC. It translates to CASSLGRGVGLETQYF.

The rearrangement uses TRBV7-2 and TRBJ2-6; D may be TRBD1 (5 bases). Germline V gene lookup returns CDR1 SGHTA and CDR2 FQGNSA. The V gene lost 3 bases and the J gene lost 0 bases, with 9 bases spanning the gap. The CDR3 totals 16 residues. CDR3 sequence (DNA): TGTGCCAGCAGCTTGCAGGGTTCCTCTGGGGCCAACGTCCTGACTTTC. Translation gives CASSLQGSSGANVLTF.

The chain employs TRBV5-1 and TRBJ2-2; no clear D gene. V gave up 1 base and J gave up 5 bases, with 6 bases separating them. In germline, CDR1 is SGHRS, CDR2 YFSETQ. This CDR3 contains 13 residues. The CDR3 here is CASSLLRTGELFF. Written as DNA, the CDR3 is TGCGCCAGCAGCTTGCTGCGAACCGGGGAGCTGTTTTTT. Full variable domain (missing parts from reference TRBV5-1 and TRBJ2-2): KAGVTQTPRYLIKTRGQQVTLSCSPISGHRSVSWYQQTPGQGLQFLFEYFSETQRNKGNFPGRFSGRQFSNSRSEMNVSTLELGDSALYLCASSLLRTGELFFGEGSRLTVL.

The chain carries TRBV9 and TRBJ2-7; 10 bases are shared with TRBD1. The CDR3 sequence is 15 residues long. V gave up 0 bases and J gave up 3 bases; unmatched junction bases: 3. Germline V gene sequence: CDR1 SGDLS, CDR2 YYNGEE. CDR3 DNA: TGTGCCAGCAGCGTAGGACAGGGGGCTAACTACGAGCAGTACTTC. This gives the protein CASSVGQGANYEQYF.

This chain joins TRBV30 and TRBJ1-5, with 7 bases that match TRBD1. This CDR3 is 16 amino acids long. V gave up 1 base and J gave up 2 bases; unmatched junction bases: 8. Germline lookup yields CDR1 GTSNPN and CDR2 SVGIG (reference sequence). In DNA form, the CDR3 reads TGTGCCTGGAGTGACGGACAGGTGGACGGCAATCAGCCCCAGCATTTT. Translated, it gives CAWSDGQVDGNQPQHF.

This clone was counted a few times. The V call is TRBV21-1, the J call TRBJ2-3; no DNA check was done on the table's D call, TRBD2. TRBV21-1 is listed as a pseudogene. The CDR3 consists of 20 residues. The CDR3 nucleotides read TGTGCCAGCAGCAAAACCCCGGGACTAGCGGGAGGCGAAGGCACAGATACGCAGTATTTT. Amino acid sequence: CASSKTPGLAGGEGTDTQYF.

The rearrangement joins TRBV6-5 to TRBJ2-7; the match to TRBD1 covers 10 bases. Per germline, CDR1 MNHEY and CDR2 SVGAGI. The CDR3 is 13 residues long. The V and J ends lost 6 bases and 6 bases, in that order; junction bases with no gene match: 5. The CDR3 nucleotides read TGTGCCAGCAGGGGGGACAGGGGTGGCGAGCAGTACTTC. Protein: CASRGDRGGEQYF.

The chain carries TRBV6-1 and TRBJ2-5, with 8 nucleotides matching TRBD1. Germline V gene lookup returns CDR1 MNHNS and CDR2 SASEGT. V shed 0 bases, J shed 4 bases, and the junction held 4 bases outside the gene matches. The CDR3 sequence is 15 residues long. Here the CDR3 DNA reads TGTGCCAGCAGTGAAGCGCGCGACAGGGGAGAGACCCAGTACTTC. It encodes CASSEARDRGETQYF.

The chain couples TRBV7-2 to TRBJ2-1; TRBD2 agrees at 10 bases. The germline V gene has CDR1 SGHTA and CDR2 FQGNSA. Trimming at V came to 8 bases and at J to 1 base, leaving 11 bases not matched to a gene. The CDR3 length is 17 residues. The CDR3: CASLGASGSPSYNEQFF. CDR3 nucleotide sequence: TGTGCCAGCTTAGGGGCTAGCGGGAGCCCGTCCTACAATGAGCAGTTCTTC.

The chain combines TRBV5-1 with TRBJ1-1; D is perhaps TRBD1 (5 bases). This CDR3 has 15 amino acids. V dropped 2 bases and J dropped 2 bases, with 13 bases sitting between them. Per the germline V gene, CDR1 is SGHRS and CDR2 is YFSETQ. CDR3 sequence (DNA): TGCGCCAGCAGCTTAGGGGCCGGCGGTAACACTGAAGCTTTCTTT. This sequence encodes CASSLGAGGNTEAFF.

This CDR3 reads CASSQGQGFYNSPLHF. DNA of the CDR3: TGTGCCAGCAGCCAGGGACAGGGCTTCTATAATTCACCCCTCCACTTT. The gene calls are TRBV7-9 and TRBJ1-6, with TRBD1 matching over 9 bases. Losses at the gene ends were 5 bases for V and 3 bases for J; bases not matched to a gene: 5. The CDR3 contains 16 residues. Per germline, CDR1 SEHNR and CDR2 FQNEAQ (reference sequence). Together with reference TRBV7-9 and TRBJ1-6, the CDR3 gives the full variable domain: DTGVSQNPRHKITKRGQNVTFRCDPISEHNRLYWYRQTLGQGPEFLTYFQNEAQLEKSRLLSDRFSAERPKGSFSTLEIQRTEQGDSAMYLCASSQGQGFYNSPLHFGNGTRLTVT.

V is TRBV28 and J is TRBJ1-2; tentative D call: TRBD1 (5 bases). There are 13 residues in the CDR3. The germline V gene has CDR1 MDHEN and CDR2 SYDVKM. V shed 6 bases and J shed 4 bases, with 12 bases lying between them. CDR3 nucleotide sequence: TGTGCCAGCAGGTCACAGGATATCTATGGCTACACCTTC. It yields the protein CASRSQDIYGYTF.

The chain recombines TRBV28 with TRBJ2-1; tentatively, D is TRBD2 (6 bases). The CDR3 contains 13 residues. Germline CDR1 MDHEN, CDR2 SYDVKM. V dropped 5 bases and J dropped 4 bases, with 9 bases sitting between them. As DNA, the CDR3 is TGTGCCAGCAGTAGCGGGTGGTACAATGAGCAGTTCTTC. Translated, it gives CASSSGWYNEQFF.

The chain has TRBV2 and TRBJ2-7; 7 bases line up with TRBD1. The CDR3 is made up of 17 amino acids. Germline loops: CDR1 SNHLY, CDR2 FYNNEI. After removal of 0 bases from V and 4 bases from J, the junction contained 12 bases not matched to a gene. CDR3 amino acids: CASSEAFSWGTDYEQYF. DNA of the CDR3: TGTGCCAGCAGTGAAGCGTTCTCTTGGGGGACAGATTACGAGCAGTACTTC.

The genes are TRBV7-9 and TRBJ2-2, with 9 bases matching TRBD2. CDR1 is SEHNR and CDR2 is FQNEAQ in the germline V gene (reference sequence). The CDR3 runs to 16 residues. After removal of 6 bases from V and 2 bases from J, the junction contained 7 bases not matched to a gene. The CDR3 DNA follows: TGTGCCAGCAGGGTGGGACTAGCAGATAACACCGGGGAGCTGTTTTTT. The encoded protein is CASRVGLADNTGELFF.

The chain couples TRBV28 to TRBJ1-2; D is possibly TRBD1 (6 bases). This CDR3 has 16 amino acids. V gave up 6 bases and J gave up 5 bases, with 22 bases separating them. Germline CDR1 MDHEN, CDR2 SYDVKM. CDR3 sequence: CASSTPEDSLSYGYTF. In nucleotides, the CDR3 is TGTGCCAGCAGCACGCCTGAGGACAGCCTTTCTTATGGCTACACCTTC.

The chain combines TRBV7-9 with TRBJ1-2, with 9 nucleotides matching TRBD1. J lost 5 bases, V lost 5 bases, and 6 bases had no gene match. Germline CDR1 and CDR2: SEHNR and FQNEAQ (reference sequence). CDR3 length: 14 residues. The CDR3 loop reads CASSPTGGVYGYTF. CDR3 sequence (DNA): TGTGCCAGCAGCCCGACAGGGGGAGTTTATGGCTACACCTTC.

The V and J genes are TRBV5-1 and TRBJ1-2; 7 nucleotides line up with TRBD1. Germline V gene data show CDR1 as SGHRS and CDR2 as YFSETQ. The CDR3 has 13 residues. Losses at the gene ends were 1 base for V and 8 bases for J; bases not matched to a gene: 5. CDR3: CASSLPQGEGYTF. The CDR3 DNA is TGCGCCAGCAGCTTGCCTCAGGGGGAAGGCTACACCTTC.

The gene calls are TRBV6-5 and TRBJ2-1; 8 bases are a match to TRBD2. The CDR3 is 16 amino acids. Losses at the gene ends were 0 bases for V and 5 bases for J; bases not matched to a gene: 6. The V gene's germline CDR1 is MNHEY and CDR2 SVGAGI. The CDR3 loop reads CASSYSSSGRNNEQFF. CDR3 coding DNA: TGTGCCAGCAGTTACTCGTCCAGCGGGAGAAACAATGAGCAGTTCTTC.

The genes are TRBV5-1 and TRBJ2-5, with TRBD1 matching over 12 bases. Germline loops: CDR1 SGHRS, CDR2 YFSETQ. The trim removed 0 bases at V and 4 bases at J, leaving 13 bases unmatched. The CDR3 covers 19 residues. CDR3 sequence: CASSLAQIVGTGGGETQYF. In DNA form, the CDR3 reads TGCGCCAGCAGCTTGGCTCAGATAGTCGGGACAGGGGGCGGAGAGACCCAGTACTTC.